These 5 T cell receptor beta chains share one sample of origin, sequenced in a study of T cell clonotyping in hematopoietic cell transplantation. Measured with immunoSEQ multiplex PCR; TCRdb has only the in-frame clones, and not every one. The table has nearly 70,000 clones, around 94% seen once. Source material: peripheral blood mononuclear cells. Source of these receptors: a man aged 50 or older in good health. Some clones in this sample may be carry-over from other donors' samples.

The V call is TRBV5-1, the J call TRBJ2-2, with D possibly matching TRBD2 (5 bases). Per germline, CDR1 SGHRS and CDR2 YFSETQ. The CDR3 contains 17 residues. Trimming took 2 bases from V and 0 from J, leaving 14 bases between them. The CDR3 DNA reads as TGCGCCAGCAGCTTCCCGTCTAGCACTACGAACACCGGGGAGCTGTTTTTT. This translates into CASSFPSSTTNTGELFF.

This chain links TRBV7-4 with TRBJ1-5, with a possible D match to TRBD1 (5 bases). The V gene lost 1 base and the J gene lost 4 bases, with 17 bases spanning the gap. The CDR3 length is 17 residues. The germline V gene has CDR1 SGHVT and CDR2 SQSDAQ. As DNA, the CDR3 is TGTGCCAGCAGCTTAGTAGGGGACCGGAATTGTAATCAGCCCCAGCATTTT. It codes for CASSLVGDRNCNQPQHF.

This clone was recorded only once. The chain employs TRBV5-1 and TRBJ1-2, with TRBD1 matching over 9 bases. The junction had 4 bases not matched to a gene; V was cut back by 1 base and J by 9 bases. CDR3 length: 13 residues. CDR1 SGHRS and CDR2 YFSETQ come from the germline V gene. CDR3 region: CASSLRTGESYTF. CDR3 DNA: TGCGCCAGCAGCTTGAGGACAGGGGAGAGCTACACCTTC.

The chain combines TRBV27 with TRBJ2-1; 8 bases line up with TRBD1. The CDR3 totals 16 residues. Germline lookup yields CDR1 MNHEY and CDR2 SMNVEV (reference sequence). V was pared by 1 base and J by 4 bases, with 6 bases of the junction left unmatched. The CDR3 bases are TGTGCCAGCAGTTTATTCGGGACAGGACTTTACAATGAGCAGTTCTTC. Translation gives CASSLFGTGLYNEQFF.

This rearrangement joins TRBV2 to TRBJ1-5; D is unresolved. Trimming left V 8 bases short and J 0 bases short, with 11 bases between. Germline CDR1 and CDR2: SNHLY and FYNNEI. This CDR3 contains 14 residues. CDR3 DNA sequence: TGTGCCAGCCAAGACCGATATAGCAATCAGCCCCAGCATTTT. Its translation is CASQDRYSNQPQHF.